The source of this T cell receptor beta chain is a study of CD8 T cells in Susac syndrome. The authors reverse transcribed roughly 0.45 to 1 ug RNA with random hexamers. TCR beta CDR3 was amplified by immunoSEQ covering 54 Vbeta and 13 Jbeta. TCRdb re-called the immunoSEQ multiplex PCR reads with MiXCR, one entry per CDR3 protein. The sample records some 110,000 distinct CDR3 sequences, just over 90% being singletons. The authors sequenced TCR beta from blood CD8+ and CD4+ T cells. The authors negatively isolated CD8+ and CD4+ T cells and FACS-enriched TEMRA cells. The source is a human donor with multiple sclerosis. The sequenced sample consisted of CD8+ T cells from PBMCs.

Here the CDR3 DNA reads TGTGCCAGCAGCTTATTGGTTACGAGACCCACAGATACGCAGTATTTT. It encodes CASSLLVTRPTDTQYF. The chain employs TRBV7-8 and TRBJ2-3; no definite D call. The CDR3 is 16 amino acids. The V end was cut by 2 bases, the J end by 2 bases, with 14 bases between. CDR1 is SGHVS, CDR2 FQNEAQ, per germline.